The entry below describes one TCR beta chain. Its antigen is unidentified. These data originate in a study of T-cell memory formation after mild COVID-19. Study results and caveats: Clones that contracted clustered mainly in CM and EM if CD4+ and in EMRA if CD8+.

The V gene lost 1 base and the J gene lost 7 bases, with 6 bases spanning the gap. The CDR3 consists of 12 residues. Employing constant-segment primers, 5'RACE generated TCR alpha and TCR beta cDNA libraries bearing sample barcodes and UMIs. TCRdb reprocessed the 5' RACE reads via MiXCR and lists one record per CDR3 protein. The sample carries some 100,000 distinct CDR3 sequences, 11% recorded once. The rearrangement joins TRBV12-3 or TRBV12-4 to TRBJ2-3; D might be TRBD2 (5 bases). The sample was PBMCs or a T cell subset sorted from them (not recorded which). The sequence was obtained from a man younger than 30 who had mild COVID-19 (a few samples of this study predate the infection). Cell type and time point are not known. CDR3 amino acids: CASSLGTYTQYF. The CDR3 coding sequence is TGTGCCAGCAGTTTAGGGACTTATACGCAGTATTTT.